The TCR beta chain described here comes from a study of cytomegalovirus exposure and HLA in healthy donors. Use of 60 Vbeta and 13 Jbeta primers characterized the PCR. This table comes from immunoSEQ multiplex PCR, and its TCRdb copy is limited to in-frame clones, with some not included. The data show about 200,000 clones, approximately 86% seen once. This clone was recorded once. Donors showed nominal health when sampled, although they likely had unrecorded immune exposures. The CDR3 covers 16 residues. V shed 5 bases and J shed 3 bases, with 17 bases lying between them. CDR1 and CDR2 from the germline V gene are SGHAT and FQNNGV.

The genes are TRBV11-2 and TRBJ1-5; D might be TRBD1 (6 bases). This receptor was obtained from a woman in her twenties or thirties in good health and CMV-seronegative. Sequenced: PBMCs. CDR3 coding DNA: TGTGCCAGCAGCCCCCGACAGGTATTCCTCAATCAGCCCCAGCATTTT. Translation: CASSPRQVFLNQPQHF.